Given below is one TCR beta chain in context. Its antigen is currently unknown. This record comes from a study of radiation and T cells in renal cell carcinoma. Sample time point: blood 4 weeks post-SBRT, at nephrectomy. Treatment indicated: 15 Gy SBRT to primary tumor, nephrectomy 4 weeks later. Nephrectomy followed 15 Gy stereotactic body radiation by 4 weeks. Study-level points and caveats: From baseline, blood top tumor clonotypes peaked at 2 weeks post-radiation.

Assay: immunoSEQ multiplex PCR; the TCRdb copy retains only in-frame clones and omits some. Of around 95,000 clones listed, 84% are singletons. This clonotype originated in a man between 60 and 70 years old with renal cell carcinoma. The specimen comprised blood, sampled from a patient whose treatment included radiotherapy and nephrectomy.

In DNA, the CDR3 is TGTGCCAGCAGCTTCGGGGACAGGAGTTCCTACGAGCAGTACTTC. Protein product: CASSFGDRSSYEQYF. The chain carries TRBV7-2 and TRBJ2-7; the match to TRBD1 covers 8 bases. Trimming at V came to 3 bases and at J to 1 base, leaving 5 bases not matched to a gene. The CDR3 runs 15 residues. The germline gives CDR1 SGHTA, CDR2 FQGNSA.